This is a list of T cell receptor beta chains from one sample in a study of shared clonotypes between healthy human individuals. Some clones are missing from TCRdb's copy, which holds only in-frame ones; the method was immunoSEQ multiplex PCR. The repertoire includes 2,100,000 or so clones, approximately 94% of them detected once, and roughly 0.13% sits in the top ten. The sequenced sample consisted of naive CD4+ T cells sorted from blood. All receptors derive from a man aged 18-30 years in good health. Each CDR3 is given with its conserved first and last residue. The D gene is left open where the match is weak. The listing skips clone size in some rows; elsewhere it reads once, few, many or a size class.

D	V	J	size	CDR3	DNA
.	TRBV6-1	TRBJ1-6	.	CASSENWGADSPLHF	TGTGCCAGCAGTGAGAATTGGGGCGCGGATTCACCCCTCCACTTT
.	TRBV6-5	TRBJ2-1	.	CASSYQPVTGYEQFF	TGTGCCAGCAGTTACCAACCGGTCACCGGGTATGAGCAGTTCTTC
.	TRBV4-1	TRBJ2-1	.	CASSRDSLGVFSYNEQFF	TGCGCCAGCAGCCGCGATTCCCTTGGGGTATTCTCCTACAATGAGCAGTTCTTC
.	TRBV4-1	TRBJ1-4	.	CASSQDQRVQGLNEKLFF	TGCGCCAGCAGCCAAGATCAAAGGGTACAGGGACTTAATGAAAAACTGTTTTTT
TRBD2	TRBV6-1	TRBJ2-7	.	CASSETLAGAYEQYF	TGTGCCAGCAGTGAAACGCTAGCGGGGGCCTACGAGCAGTACTTC
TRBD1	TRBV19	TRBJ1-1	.	CASKTGGFGTEAFF	TGTGCCAGTAAGACAGGGGGGTTTGGCACTGAAGCTTTCTTT
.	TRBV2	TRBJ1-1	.	CASSVEGVNTEAFF	TGTGCCAGCAGTGTAGAGGGAGTGAACACTGAAGCTTTCTTT
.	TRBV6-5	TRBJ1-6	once	CASSYLQGGPNSPLHF	TGTGCCAGCAGTTATCTCCAGGGAGGACCCAATTCACCCCTCCACTTT
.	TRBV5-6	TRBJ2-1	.	CASSFRQPGMSDEQFF	TGTGCCAGCAGCTTCCGACAACCGGGGATGTCGGATGAGCAGTTCTTC
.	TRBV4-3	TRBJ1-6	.	CASSREVGDNSPLHF	TGCGCCAGCAGCCGGGAAGTAGGGGATAATTCACCCCTCCACTTT
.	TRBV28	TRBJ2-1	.	CASSFREQFF	TGTGCCAGCAGTTTCCGGGAGCAGTTCTTC